This entry lists 24 T cell receptor beta chains sequenced from one sample in a study of shared clonotypes between healthy human individuals. Sequencing was performed with immunoSEQ multiplex PCR; in TCRdb, only in-frame clones are kept and a portion is missing. The table lists 2 million to 3 million clones, approximately 92% of them singletons. Sequencing input: naive CD4+ T cells sorted from blood. The subset denotes: CD45RA+ positively selected. Every receptor here comes from a man aged 18 to 29 in good health.

This clone was counted only a few times. The chain recombines TRBV30 with TRBJ1-1, with 7 positions matching TRBD1. Germline V gene lookup returns CDR1 GTSNPN and CDR2 SVGIG (reference sequence). The ends lost 3 bases at V and 4 bases at J; junction bases unmatched: 5. CDR3 length equals 13 residues. The CDR3 reads CAWRHRGATEAFF. The CDR3 bases are TGTGCCTGGAGGCACAGGGGTGCCACTGAAGCTTTCTTT.

This chain connects TRBV2 to TRBJ2-4, with 10 bases identical to TRBD2. J lost 0 bases, V lost 7 bases, and 9 bases had no gene match. The germline V gene encodes CDR1 SNHLY and CDR2 FYNNEI. The CDR3 is made up of 17 amino acids. For the CDR3, the DNA is TGTGCCAGCAACGGACTAGCGGCCTCCTTAGCCAAAAACATTCAGTACTTC. Protein sequence: CASNGLAASLAKNIQYF.

The V and J genes are TRBV6-5 and TRBJ2-7; 8 bases align to TRBD2. The CDR3 is 14 residues long. The germline gives CDR1 MNHEY, CDR2 SVGAGI. V lost 7 bases and J lost 0; bases outside the gene matches: 5. In nucleotides, the CDR3 is TGTGCCAGCACATCTAGCGGGTTCTCCTACGAGCAGTACTTC. This codes for CASTSSGFSYEQYF.

This chain uses TRBV5-4 with TRBJ1-3; TRBD1 matches 9 bases. This CDR3 region has 17 residues. The germline V gene encodes CDR1 SGHNT and CDR2 YYREEE (reference sequence). Germline trimming cut 0 bases from V and 0 bases from J; bases unmatched to any gene: 4. The CDR3 DNA follows: TGTGCCAGCAGCTTGGAGTCGGGACAGGGCTCTGGAAACACCATATATTTT. Its translation is CASSLESGQGSGNTIYF.

In DNA, the CDR3 is TGTGCCAGTAGTATGGGAGGATCCTCCGATACGCAGTATTTT. Its protein is CASSMGGSSDTQYF. The chain combines TRBV19 with TRBJ2-3, with a tentative D call TRBD2 (6 bases). Germline CDR1 and CDR2: LNHDA and SQIVND (reference sequence). Trimming pared 3 bases from V and 6 bases from J, leaving 13 bases between. The CDR3 length is 14 residues.

A few counts support this clone. This chain links TRBV11-2 with TRBJ1-5; 7 bases map to TRBD1. The CDR3 is 17 amino acids. With V trimmed by 0 bases and J by 6 bases, 11 bases remained unmatched. Germline CDR1 and CDR2: SGHAT and FQNNGV. The CDR3 protein is CASSLDRRQGITQPQHF. The DNA for the CDR3 is TGTGCCAGCAGCTTAGATAGGAGACAGGGAATCACTCAGCCCCAGCATTTT.

This chain connects TRBV7-9 to TRBJ1-6; D gene unclear. With 1 base removed from V and 10 bases from J, the gap between germline ends came to 20 bases. Germline assignment: CDR1 SEHNR and CDR2 FQNEAQ (reference sequence). The CDR3 runs to 17 residues. CDR3 nucleotides: TGTGCCAGCAGCTTAGGGTCCGGGCATCTTGCGAACTCACCCCTCCACTTT. Translating it yields CASSLGSGHLANSPLHF.

The chain recombines TRBV27 with TRBJ1-1; possible D gene TRBD1, 5 bases. Trimming took 7 bases from V and 0 from J, leaving 12 bases between them. The CDR3 consists of 14 residues. Germline CDR1 MNHEY, CDR2 SMNVEV (reference sequence). CDR3: CASKRGEVNTEAFF. The DNA of the CDR3 is TGTGCCAGCAAGAGGGGAGAAGTGAACACTGAAGCTTTCTTT.

This chain links TRBV6-5 with TRBJ1-4; a weak D match, TRBD1 (6 bases). The germline V and J ends were trimmed by 4 bases and 7 bases, with 16 bases remaining between them. This CDR3 is 15 amino acids long. Germline-derived CDR1 and CDR2 are MNHEY and SVGAGI. CDR3 nucleotide sequence: TGTGCCAGCAGTTTGGCGGGGGGGCGGGGTGAAAAACTGTTTTTT. Translated, it gives CASSLAGGRGEKLFF.

This clone came up once. This rearrangement joins TRBV5-1 to TRBJ2-5; D is unresolved. This CDR3 region has 15 residues. The germline V and J ends were trimmed by 3 bases and 1 base, with 13 bases remaining between them. The germline gives CDR1 SGHRS, CDR2 YFSETQ. CDR3 sequence: CASSWIGDTQETQYF. The CDR3, as DNA: TGCGCCAGCAGCTGGATTGGAGATACCCAAGAGACCCAGTACTTC. The entire variable domain, with the rest obtained from reference TRBV5-1 and TRBJ2-5, is as follows: KAGVTQTPRYLIKTRGQQVTLSCSPISGHRSVSWYQQTPGQGLQFLFEYFSETQRNKGNFPGRFSGRQFSNSRSEMNVSTLELGDSALYLCASSWIGDTQETQYFGPGTRLLVL.

This clone was counted once. DNA of the CDR3: TGCAGCGTACGGGACAGTCTGAACACCGGGGAGCTGTTTTTT. It codes for CSVRDSLNTGELFF. The chain combines TRBV29-1 with TRBJ2-2, with 7 positions matching TRBD1. Germline values: CDR1 SQVTM, CDR2 ANQGSEA. V was pared by 6 bases and J by 1 base, with 5 bases of the junction left unmatched. The CDR3 is 14 residues long.

The V gene is TRBV28, the J gene TRBJ1-2; D not certain. There are 13 residues in the CDR3. V was cut by 10 bases and J by 9 bases, with 21 bases left in between. Germline CDR1 reads MDHEN; CDR2 reads SYDVKM. The DNA of the CDR3 is TGTGCCACCTCTTTTTTCCTCCCTATGCGCTACACCTTC. Protein: CATSFFLPMRYTF.

J is TRBJ2-3 and V is TRBV19, with D uncertain. The CDR3 spans 15 residues. Germline values: CDR1 LNHDA, CDR2 SQIVND (reference sequence). V lost 4 bases to trimming and J lost 4 bases, with 15 bases between them. DNA for the CDR3: TGTGCCAGTAGTAGACAAGGCCTCAGTTCAGATACGCAGTATTTT. Residues: CASSRQGLSSDTQYF.

V is TRBV18 and J is TRBJ2-2, with TRBD2 matching 13 bases. V shed 3 bases and J 0 bases; nucleotides not matched to a gene: 7. Germline V lookup: CDR1 KGHSH, CDR2 LQKENI. CDR3 length: 19 residues. The CDR3 DNA reads TGTGCCAGCTCACCTAGGACTAGCGGGAGAGGGGCGAACACCGGGGAGCTGTTTTTT. Encoded protein: CASSPRTSGRGANTGELFF.

The chain links TRBV15 to TRBJ2-1; no clear D gene. The germline CDR1 and CDR2 sequences are LNHNV and YYDKDF (reference sequence). The ends were cut back, 6 bases at V and 10 bases at J, with 10 bases in the middle. The CDR3 runs to 11 residues. This chain's CDR3 is CATSAQTEQFF. The DNA of the CDR3 is TGTGCCACCAGTGCACAGACGGAGCAGTTCTTC.

The gene calls are TRBV27 and TRBJ2-2, with 12 bases aligning to TRBD2. Germline V CDR1 and CDR2: MNHEY, SMNVEV (reference sequence). This CDR3 comprises 16 residues. The trim removed 3 bases at V and 6 bases at J, leaving 5 bases unmatched. CDR3 DNA: TGTGCCAGCAGTTTTACCCGGACTAGCGGGGCCGGGGAGCTGTTTTTT. It encodes CASSFTRTSGAGELFF.

The chain combines TRBV18 with TRBJ2-2, with D tentatively TRBD2 (5 bases). Trimming shortened V by 0 bases and J by 7 bases, and 9 bases separated the two germline ends. The CDR3 runs 14 residues. Germline V gene sequence: CDR1 KGHSH, CDR2 LQKENI. Here the CDR3 reads CASSPPASIGELFF. CDR3 coding DNA: TGTGCCAGCTCACCACCGGCTAGCATCGGGGAGCTGTTTTTT.

The chain carries TRBV5-1 and TRBJ2-1; D assignment may be TRBD1 or TRBD2 (6 bases each). Germline-derived CDR1 and CDR2 are SGHRS and YFSETQ. V was shortened by 0 bases and J by 15 bases, with 16 bases between the two germline ends. The CDR3 consists of 13 residues. This CDR3 reads CASSLGGARLPFF. CDR3 DNA: TGCGCCAGCAGCTTGGGGGGGGCGAGGCTACCGTTCTTC.

This clone was seen more than once but under ten times. The CDR3 bases are TGCGCCAGCAGCTTGGAAGGGGGTCCGGGGACTTTCTTT. Its translation is CASSLEGGPGTFF. The V gene is TRBV5-1, the J gene TRBJ1-1; TRBD1 might be the D (6 bases). V shed 0 bases and J shed 12 bases, with 15 bases lying between them. CDR3 length equals 13 residues. CDR1 and CDR2 from the germline V gene are SGHRS and YFSETQ. Together with reference TRBV5-1 and TRBJ1-1, the CDR3 gives the full variable domain: KAGVTQTPRYLIKTRGQQVTLSCSPISGHRSVSWYQQTPGQGLQFLFEYFSETQRNKGNFPGRFSGRQFSNSRSEMNVSTLELGDSALYLCASSLEGGPGTFFGQGTRLTVV.

The chain links TRBV6-5 to TRBJ1-6; D may be TRBD1 (6 bases). This CDR3 comprises 15 residues. Trimming took 5 bases from V and 4 from J, leaving 12 bases between them. The V gene's germline CDR1 is MNHEY and CDR2 SVGAGI. The CDR3 DNA is TGTGCCAGCAGTACTTACCAGGGGTATAATTCACCCCTCCACTTT. It translates to CASSTYQGYNSPLHF.

The rearrangement links TRBV5-1 to TRBJ2-2; 8 nucleotides match TRBD1. Germline trimming cut 4 bases from V and 0 bases from J; bases unmatched to any gene: 2. Germline V gives CDR1 SGHRS, CDR2 YFSETQ. The CDR3 length is 15 residues. The CDR3 spells CASSKDRANTGELFF. The CDR3 region has the DNA TGCGCCAGCAGCAAGGACAGGGCGAACACCGGGGAGCTGTTTTTT.

This sequence joins TRBV10-3 and TRBJ1-4, with D possibly matching TRBD1 (5 bases). Trimming stripped 2 bases from V and 0 bases from J, with 13 bases between. Per germline, CDR1 ENHRY and CDR2 SYGVKD. This CDR3 region has 17 residues. CDR3 in amino acids: CAISELSGLATNEKLFF. The CDR3 coding sequence is TGTGCCATCAGTGAGCTGTCAGGGTTGGCAACTAATGAAAAACTGTTTTTT.

The chain uses TRBV5-6 and TRBJ1-2, with D tentatively TRBD1 (6 bases). The germline CDR1 and CDR2 sequences are SGHDT and YYEEEE. V lost 2 bases and J lost 5, with 13 bases in between. CDR3 size: 14 residues. The CDR3 spells CASSFQGIRYGYTF. CDR3 DNA sequence: TGTGCCAGCAGCTTTCAGGGGATACGATATGGCTACACCTTC.

V and J are TRBV27 and TRBJ2-5; D is possibly TRBD1 (5 bases). Germline V CDR1 and CDR2: MNHEY, SMNVEV (reference sequence). There are 14 residues in the CDR3. The V end lost 4 bases, the J end lost 7 bases, and 16 bases lay between the germline ends. CDR3 in amino acids: CASSSRTLSTTQYF. The CDR3 coding sequence is TGTGCCAGCAGTTCTCGGACACTTTCAACGACCCAGTACTTC.